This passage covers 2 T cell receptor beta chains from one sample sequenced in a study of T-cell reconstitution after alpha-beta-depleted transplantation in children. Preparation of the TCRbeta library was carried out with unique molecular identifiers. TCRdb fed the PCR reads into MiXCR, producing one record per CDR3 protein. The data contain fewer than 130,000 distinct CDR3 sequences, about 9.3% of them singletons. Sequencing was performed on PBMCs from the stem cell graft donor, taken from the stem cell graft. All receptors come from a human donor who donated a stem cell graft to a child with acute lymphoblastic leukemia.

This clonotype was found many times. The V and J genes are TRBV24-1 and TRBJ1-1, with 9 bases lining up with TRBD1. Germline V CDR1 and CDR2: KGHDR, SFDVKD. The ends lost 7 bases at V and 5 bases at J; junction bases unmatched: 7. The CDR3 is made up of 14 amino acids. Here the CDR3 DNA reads TGTGCCACCAGACCCGGACAGGGGCGAACTGAAGCTTTCTTT. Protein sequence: CATRPGQGRTEAFF.

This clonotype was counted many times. The DNA of the CDR3 is TGCAGTGCTAGAGATCCCAATCTTTCGGGACACCAGAACACTGAAGCTTTCTTT. Translating gives CSARDPNLSGHQNTEAFF. V gene TRBV20-1 combines with J gene TRBJ1-1; TRBD1 might be the D (6 bases). CDR3 length equals 18 residues. The V end was cut by 0 bases, the J end by 1 base, with 21 bases between. From germline, CDR1 is DFQATT and CDR2 SNEGSKA (reference sequence).